The source of this TCR beta chain is a study of shared clonotypes between healthy human individuals. Study as a whole: Two women and three men aged 18 to 49 made up the donors. Study-level results: Memory subsets generally showed lower estimated richness than naive subsets. It was only blood that was sampled, and tissue repertoires likely differ. Having only a few donors restricted how much genetic and exposure-history diversity was captured.

The data were produced by immunoSEQ multiplex PCR, yet TCRdb's version contains in-frame clones alone and is incomplete. The sample lists about 1,900,000 clones; about 95% were seen once. The CDR3 runs to 16 residues. Germline V gene lookup returns CDR1 MNHEY and CDR2 SVGAGI. The V and J ends lost 2 bases and 9 bases respectively, with 20 bases between them. Naive CD8 cells comprised CD45RO-negative, CCR7-positively selected cells, excluding terminally differentiated effector memory CD45RA+ cells. Comments on this clone: Its antigen is still unknown.

The chain couples TRBV6-5 to TRBJ2-1; a possible D gene is TRBD2 (6 bases). Sequenced input: naive CD8+ T cells sorted from blood. The TCR comes from a man between 18 and 35 years old in good health. DNA of the CDR3: TGTGCCAGCAGTTACGGCGGGGCGACCAACACCATTGAGCAGTTCTTC. Encoded protein: CASSYGGATNTIEQFF.